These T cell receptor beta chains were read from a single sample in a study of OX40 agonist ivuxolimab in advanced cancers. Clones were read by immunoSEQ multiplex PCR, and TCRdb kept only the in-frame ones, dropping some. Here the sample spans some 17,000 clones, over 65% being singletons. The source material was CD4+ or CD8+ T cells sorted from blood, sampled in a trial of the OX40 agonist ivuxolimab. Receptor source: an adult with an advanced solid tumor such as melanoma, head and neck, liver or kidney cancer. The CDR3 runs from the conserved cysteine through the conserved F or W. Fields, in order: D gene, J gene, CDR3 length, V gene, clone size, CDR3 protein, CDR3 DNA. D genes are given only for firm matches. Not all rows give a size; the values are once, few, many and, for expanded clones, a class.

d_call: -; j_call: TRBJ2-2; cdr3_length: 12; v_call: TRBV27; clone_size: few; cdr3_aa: CASSPQTGELFF; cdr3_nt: TGTGCCAGCAGTCCCCAGACCGGGGAGCTGTTTTTT
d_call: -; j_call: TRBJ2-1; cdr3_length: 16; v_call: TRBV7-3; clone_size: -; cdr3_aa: CASSYSGHPSYNEQFF; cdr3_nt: TGTGCCAGCAGCTATAGCGGACACCCCTCCTACAATGAGCAGTTCTTC
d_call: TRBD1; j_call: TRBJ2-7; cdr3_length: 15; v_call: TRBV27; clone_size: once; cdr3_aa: CASRLSGGLIYEQYF; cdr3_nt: TGTGCCAGCCGCCTCTCAGGGGGCTTAATCTACGAGCAGTACTTC
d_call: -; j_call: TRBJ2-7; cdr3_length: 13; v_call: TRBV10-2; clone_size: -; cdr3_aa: CASSELDGYEQYF; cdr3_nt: TGCGCCAGCAGTGAGTTGGACGGTTACGAGCAGTACTTC
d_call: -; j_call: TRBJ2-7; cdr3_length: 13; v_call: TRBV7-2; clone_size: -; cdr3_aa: CASSAGWLGEQYF; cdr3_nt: TGTGCCAGCAGCGCCGGGTGGCTGGGCGAGCAGTACTTC
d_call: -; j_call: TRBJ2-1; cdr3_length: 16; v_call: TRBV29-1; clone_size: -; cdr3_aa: CSVEVTTTRSYNEQFF; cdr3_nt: TGCAGCGTTGAAGTGACAACCACTCGCTCCTACAATGAGCAGTTCTTC
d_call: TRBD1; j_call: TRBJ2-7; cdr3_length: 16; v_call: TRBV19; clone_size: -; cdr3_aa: CASSFPGQGRPYEQYF; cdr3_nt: TGTGCCAGTAGCTTCCCCGGACAGGGGCGCCCCTACGAGCAGTACTTC
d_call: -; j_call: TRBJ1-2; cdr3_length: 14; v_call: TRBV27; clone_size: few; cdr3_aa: CASSSTDGNYGYTF; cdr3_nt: TGTGCCAGCAGCTCGACCGACGGTAACTATGGCTACACCTTC
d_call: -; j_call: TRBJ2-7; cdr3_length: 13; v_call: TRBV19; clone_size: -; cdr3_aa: CASSITGSYEQYF; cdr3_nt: TGTGCCAGTAGTATTACAGGGAGCTACGAGCAGTACTTC
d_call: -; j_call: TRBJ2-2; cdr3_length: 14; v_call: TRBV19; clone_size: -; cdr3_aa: CASSILPNSGELFF; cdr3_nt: TGTGCCAGTAGTATACTGCCAAATTCCGGGGAGCTGTTTTTT
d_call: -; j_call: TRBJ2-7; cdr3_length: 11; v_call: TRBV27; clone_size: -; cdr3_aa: CASMDPYEQYF; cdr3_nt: TGTGCCAGCATGGACCCCTACGAGCAGTACTTC
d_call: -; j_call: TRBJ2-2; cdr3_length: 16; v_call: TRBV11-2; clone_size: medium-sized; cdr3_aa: CASRLFTSGDAGELFF; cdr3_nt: TGTGCCAGCCGACTTTTTACCAGCGGAGATGCCGGGGAGCTGTTTTTT
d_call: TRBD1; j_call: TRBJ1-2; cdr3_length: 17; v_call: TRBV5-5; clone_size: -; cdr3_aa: CASSLVVDRARDYGYTF; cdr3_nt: TGTGCCAGCAGCTTGGTGGTAGACAGGGCTCGGGACTATGGCTACACCTTC
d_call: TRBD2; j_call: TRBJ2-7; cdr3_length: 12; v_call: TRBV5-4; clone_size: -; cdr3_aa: CASSSGTYEQYF; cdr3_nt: TGTGCTAGCAGCAGCGGGACCTACGAGCAGTACTTC
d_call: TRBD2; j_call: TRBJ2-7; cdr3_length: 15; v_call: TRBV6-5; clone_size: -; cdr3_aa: CASSGSGRPTYEQYF; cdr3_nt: TGTGCCAGCAGTGGGAGCGGGAGACCTACCTACGAGCAGTACTTC
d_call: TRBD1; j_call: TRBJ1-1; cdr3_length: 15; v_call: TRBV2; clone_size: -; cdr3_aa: CASRGQGRPYAEAFF; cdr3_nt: TGTGCCAGCAGGGGACAGGGGAGGCCTTACGCTGAAGCTTTCTTT
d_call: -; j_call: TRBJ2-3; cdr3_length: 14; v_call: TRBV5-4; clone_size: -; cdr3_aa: CASSLGPGDYTQYF; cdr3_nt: TGTGCCAGCAGCTTGGGGCCAGGGGATTATACGCAGTATTTT
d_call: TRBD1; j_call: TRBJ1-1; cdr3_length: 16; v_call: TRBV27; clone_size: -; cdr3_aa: CASSLRPGQGWTEAFF; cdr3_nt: TGTGCCAGCAGTTTGCGGCCGGGACAGGGATGGACTGAAGCTTTCTTT
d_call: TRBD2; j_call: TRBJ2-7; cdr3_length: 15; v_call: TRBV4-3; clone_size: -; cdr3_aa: CASSQDTSGSYEQYF; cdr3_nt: TGCGCCAGCAGCCAAGATACTAGCGGCTCCTACGAGCAGTACTTC
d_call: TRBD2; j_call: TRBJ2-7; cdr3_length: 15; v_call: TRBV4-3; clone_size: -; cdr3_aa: CASSHRAGPSYEQYF; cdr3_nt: TGCGCCAGCAGCCATCGAGCGGGACCCTCCTACGAGCAGTACTTC
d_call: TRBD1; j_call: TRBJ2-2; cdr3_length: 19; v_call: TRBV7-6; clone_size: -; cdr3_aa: CASSLDSQGVLLWAGELFF; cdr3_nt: TGTGCCAGCAGCTTAGATTCACAGGGGGTTCTGCTTTGGGCCGGGGAGCTGTTTTTT
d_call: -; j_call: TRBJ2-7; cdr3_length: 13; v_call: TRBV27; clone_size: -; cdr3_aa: CASSFAGPYEQYF; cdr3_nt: TGTGCCAGCAGTTTTGCCGGACCCTACGAGCAGTACTTC
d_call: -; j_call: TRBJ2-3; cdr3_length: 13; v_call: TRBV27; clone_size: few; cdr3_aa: CASSFGVRDTQYF; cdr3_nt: TGTGCCAGCAGTTTCGGAGTAAGGGATACGCAGTATTTT
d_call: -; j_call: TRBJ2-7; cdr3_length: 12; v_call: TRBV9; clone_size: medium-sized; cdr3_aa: CASSQGDYEQYF; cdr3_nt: TGTGCCAGCAGCCAGGGCGACTACGAGCAGTACTTC
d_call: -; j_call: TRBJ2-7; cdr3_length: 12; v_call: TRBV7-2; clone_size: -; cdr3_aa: CASSYSGYEQYF; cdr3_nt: TGTGCCAGCAGCTATAGCGGTTACGAGCAGTACTTC
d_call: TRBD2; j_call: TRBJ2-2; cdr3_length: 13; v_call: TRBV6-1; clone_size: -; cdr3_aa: CASSGTSTGELFF; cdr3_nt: TGTGCCAGCAGTGGGACTAGCACCGGGGAGCTGTTTTTT
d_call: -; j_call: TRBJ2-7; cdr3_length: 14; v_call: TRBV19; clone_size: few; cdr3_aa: CASSPRLGVNEQYF; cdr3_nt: TGTGCCAGTAGTCCCCGACTGGGAGTGAACGAGCAGTACTTC
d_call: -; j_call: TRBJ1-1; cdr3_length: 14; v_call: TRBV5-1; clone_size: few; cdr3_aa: CASSLGQGITEAFF; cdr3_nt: TGCGCCAGCAGCTTGGGGCAGGGCATCACTGAAGCTTTCTTT
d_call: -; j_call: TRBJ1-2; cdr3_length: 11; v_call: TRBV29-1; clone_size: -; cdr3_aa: CSVAAGDGYTF; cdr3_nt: TGCAGCGTTGCGGCAGGGGATGGCTACACCTTC
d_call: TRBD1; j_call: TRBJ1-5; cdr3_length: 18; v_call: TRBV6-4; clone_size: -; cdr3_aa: CASSGSDRVGVGNQPQHF; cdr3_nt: TGTGCCAGCAGTGGGAGCGACAGGGTTGGGGTTGGTAATCAGCCCCAGCATTTT
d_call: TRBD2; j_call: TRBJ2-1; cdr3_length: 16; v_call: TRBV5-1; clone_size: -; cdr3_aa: CASSMGGETHYNEQFF; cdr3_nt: TGCGCCAGCAGCATGGGAGGGGAGACCCATTACAATGAGCAGTTCTTC
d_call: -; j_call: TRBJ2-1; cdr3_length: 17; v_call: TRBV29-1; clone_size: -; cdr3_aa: CSVEFPGHSMTYNEQFF; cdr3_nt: TGCAGCGTTGAATTTCCGGGACACTCAATGACCTACAATGAGCAGTTCTTC
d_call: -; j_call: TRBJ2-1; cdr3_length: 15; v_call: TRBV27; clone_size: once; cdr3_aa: CASSPRGIRYNEQFF; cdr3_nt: TGTGCCAGCAGTCCCCGCGGGATACGCTACAATGAGCAGTTCTTC
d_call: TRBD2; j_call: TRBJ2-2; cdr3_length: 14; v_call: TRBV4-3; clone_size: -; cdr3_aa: CASSPWTSSGELFF; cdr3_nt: TGCGCCAGCAGCCCATGGACTAGCTCCGGGGAGCTGTTTTTT
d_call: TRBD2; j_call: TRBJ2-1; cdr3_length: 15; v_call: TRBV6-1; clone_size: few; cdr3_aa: CASSPTSGSYNEQFF; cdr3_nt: TGTGCCAGCAGTCCGACTAGCGGGTCCTACAATGAGCAGTTCTTC
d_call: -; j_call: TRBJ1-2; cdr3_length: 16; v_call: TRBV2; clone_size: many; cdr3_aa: CASSDGRGSNNYGYTF; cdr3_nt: TGTGCCAGCAGCGACGGTAGGGGGTCCAATAACTATGGCTACACCTTC
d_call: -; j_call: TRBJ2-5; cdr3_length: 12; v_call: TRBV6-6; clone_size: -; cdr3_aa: CASSSTPETQYF; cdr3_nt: TGTGCCAGCAGTTCGACCCCAGAGACCCAGTACTTC
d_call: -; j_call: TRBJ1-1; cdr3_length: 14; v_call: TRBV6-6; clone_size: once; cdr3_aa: CASRGTDGNTEAFF; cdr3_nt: TGTGCCAGCAGAGGGACTGATGGGAACACTGAAGCTTTCTTT
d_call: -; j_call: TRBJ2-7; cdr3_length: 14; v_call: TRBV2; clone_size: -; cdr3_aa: CATYRTSGGREQYF; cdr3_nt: TGTGCCACCTACCGGACATCAGGGGGGCGCGAGCAGTACTTC
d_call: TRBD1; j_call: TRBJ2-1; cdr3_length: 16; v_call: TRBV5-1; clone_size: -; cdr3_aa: CASSLGGQSFYNEQFF; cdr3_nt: TGCGCCAGCAGCTTGGGGGGACAGTCATTCTACAATGAGCAGTTCTTC
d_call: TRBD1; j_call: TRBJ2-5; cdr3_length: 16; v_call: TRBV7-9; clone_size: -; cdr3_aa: CASSALDRGPMETQYF; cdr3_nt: TGTGCCAGCAGCGCCTTGGACAGGGGGCCAATGGAGACCCAGTACTTC
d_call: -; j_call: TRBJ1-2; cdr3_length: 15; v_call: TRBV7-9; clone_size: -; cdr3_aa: CASNSGNYGVYGYTF; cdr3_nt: TGTGCCAGCAACTCCGGGAACTATGGGGTGTATGGCTACACCTTC